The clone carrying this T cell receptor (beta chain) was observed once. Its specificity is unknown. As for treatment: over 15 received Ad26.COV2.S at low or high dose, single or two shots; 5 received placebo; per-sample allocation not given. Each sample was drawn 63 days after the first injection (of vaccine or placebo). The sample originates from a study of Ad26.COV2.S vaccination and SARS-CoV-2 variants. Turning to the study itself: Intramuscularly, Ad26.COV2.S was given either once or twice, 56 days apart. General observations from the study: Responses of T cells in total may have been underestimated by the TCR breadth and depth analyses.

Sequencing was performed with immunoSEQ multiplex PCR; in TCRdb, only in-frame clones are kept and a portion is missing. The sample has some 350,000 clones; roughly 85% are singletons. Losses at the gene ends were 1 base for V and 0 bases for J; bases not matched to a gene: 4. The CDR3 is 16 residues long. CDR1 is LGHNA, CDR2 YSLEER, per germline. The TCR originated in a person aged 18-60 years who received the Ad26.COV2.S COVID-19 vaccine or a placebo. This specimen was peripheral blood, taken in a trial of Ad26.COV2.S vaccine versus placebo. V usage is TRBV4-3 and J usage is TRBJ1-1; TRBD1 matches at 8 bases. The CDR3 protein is CASSQGGQGLNTEAFF. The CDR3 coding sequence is TGCGCCAGCAGCCAAGGAGGACAGGGATTGAACACTGAAGCTTTCTTT.